This TCR beta chain was sequenced for a study of Graves' ophthalmopathy and Graves' hyperthyroidism. Amplification of TCR beta CDR3 regions used RNA transcripts. The authors performed first-round RT-PCR with HTBI primers and then a second-round multiplex PCR. TCRdb reprocessed the multiplex PCR reads via MiXCR and lists one record per CDR3 protein. This sample has hundreds of thousands of distinct CDR3 sequences, with over 40% found just once. Whole-study findings and limits: A classifier, a 13-signature model, separated ophthalmopathy from stable hyperthyroidism with nearly 90% sensitivity and approximately 81% specificity. Most clonotypes expanded in thyroid above 0.001 frequency were present in blood too.

As regards this clonotype: Antigen unknown.

Germline CDR1 and CDR2: DFQATT and SNEGSKA (reference sequence). The CDR3 has 15 residues. Germline trimming cut 5 bases from V and 9 bases from J; bases unmatched to any gene: 17. The receptor was derived from an adult man with Graves' ophthalmopathy. Sequencing was done on a sample of peripheral blood. The chain joins TRBV20-1 to TRBJ2-5; 8 bases match TRBD1. The CDR3 loop is CSAWAPTGAGEAQYF. CDR3 nucleotide sequence: TGCAGTGCTTGGGCCCCGACAGGGGCGGGCGAGGCCCAGTACTTC.